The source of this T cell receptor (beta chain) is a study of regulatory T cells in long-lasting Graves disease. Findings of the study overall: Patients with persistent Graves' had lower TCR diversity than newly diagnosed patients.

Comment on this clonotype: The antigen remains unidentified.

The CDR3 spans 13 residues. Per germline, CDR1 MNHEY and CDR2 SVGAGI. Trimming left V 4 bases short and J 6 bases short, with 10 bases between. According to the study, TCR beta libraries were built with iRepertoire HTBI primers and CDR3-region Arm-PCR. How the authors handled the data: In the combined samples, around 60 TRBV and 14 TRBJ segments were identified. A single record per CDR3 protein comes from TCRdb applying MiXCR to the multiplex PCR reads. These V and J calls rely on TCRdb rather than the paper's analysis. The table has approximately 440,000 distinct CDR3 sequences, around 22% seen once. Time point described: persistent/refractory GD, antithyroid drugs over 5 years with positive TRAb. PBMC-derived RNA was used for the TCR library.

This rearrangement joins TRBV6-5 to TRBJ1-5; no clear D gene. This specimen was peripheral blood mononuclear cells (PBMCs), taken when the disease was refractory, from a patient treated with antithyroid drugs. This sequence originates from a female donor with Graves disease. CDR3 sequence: CASSFTRTQPQHF. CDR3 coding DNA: TGTGCCAGCAGTTTCACACGGACTCAGCCCCAGCATTTT.